This T cell receptor (beta chain) was identified in a study of response to subunit inactivated influenza vaccine. The study, taken as a whole, reports: Only a handful of new T cells, the authors suggested, are recruited with each seasonal influenza vaccination.

TCRdb analysed the RT-PCR reads with MiXCR anew, one entry per CDR3 protein. The sample shows more than 550,000 distinct CDR3 sequences, approximately 12% of them seen only once. The germline CDR1 and CDR2 sequences are SGHDN and FVKESK. The CDR3 contains 15 residues. V was clipped by 0 bases and J by 1 base, with 7 bases between them. This clonotype was counted only a few times. The antigen remains unidentified. The receptor's source is a man aged 50 or older who received an inactivated influenza vaccine. This material consisted of PBMCs from blood, taken on the day of vaccination. The genes are TRBV14 and TRBJ2-1; D unclear. CDR3 residues: CASSQEHSSYNEQFF. The DNA for the CDR3 is TGTGCCAGCAGCCAAGAACACAGTTCCTACAATGAGCAGTTCTTC. Combining the CDR3 with reference TRBV14 and TRBJ2-1 gives the whole variable domain EAGVTQFPSHSVIEKGQTVTLRCDPISGHDNLYWYRRVMGKEIKFLLHFVKESKQDESGMPNNRFLAERTGGTYSTLKVQPAELEDSGVYFCASSQEHSSYNEQFFGPGTRLTVL.